A selection of T cell receptor beta chains follows, all from one sample in a study of OX40 agonist ivuxolimab in advanced cancers. The data were produced by immunoSEQ multiplex PCR, yet TCRdb's version contains in-frame clones alone and is incomplete. The data hold about 68,000 clones, with 70% to 90% observed a single time. The specimen comprised CD4+ or CD8+ T cells sorted from blood, sampled in a trial of the OX40 agonist ivuxolimab. The receptors derive from an adult with an advanced solid tumor such as melanoma, head and neck, liver or kidney cancer. Each CDR3 is given with its conserved first and last residue. The D gene is left open where the match is weak. Expanded clones get a size class; other rows say once, few or many, or leave the size out.

j_gene,d_gene,abundance,v_gene,CDR3aa,CDR3nt
TRBJ2-7,.,.,TRBV7-9,CASSMGGEQYF,TGTGCCAGCAGCATGGGGGGTGAGCAGTACTTC
TRBJ1-1,.,.,TRBV2,CASDVRNTEAFF,TGTGCCAGCGATGTACGGAACACTGAAGCTTTCTTT
TRBJ2-7,TRBD2,.,TRBV15,CATSRDGTSSLLSLNF,TGTGCCACCAGCAGAGACGGGACTAGTAGTCTTTTGTCATTGAACTTC
TRBJ2-7,.,.,TRBV6-5,CASSSPGQAYYEQYF,TGTGCCAGCAGCTCCCCCGGGCAGGCTTACTACGAGCAGTACTTC
TRBJ1-1,.,.,TRBV2,CASGGWSTEAFF,TGTGCCAGCGGAGGGTGGAGCACTGAAGCTTTCTTT
TRBJ2-1,.,.,TRBV9,CASSAGGESYNEQFF,TGTGCCAGCAGCGCCGGAGGGGAGTCCTACAATGAGCAGTTCTTC
TRBJ2-5,.,few,TRBV2,CASSQNRGQETQYF,TGTGCCAGCAGCCAAAATAGGGGGCAAGAGACCCAGTACTTC
TRBJ2-1,.,.,TRBV19,CASSMARVFYYNEQFF,TGTGCCAGTAGTATGGCCCGGGTCTTTTACTACAATGAGCAGTTCTTC
TRBJ2-1,TRBD2,.,TRBV27,CASSSRTSGYASYNEQFF,TGTGCCAGCAGTTCGAGGACTAGCGGGTATGCCTCCTACAATGAGCAGTTCTTC
TRBJ1-1,.,.,TRBV9,CASSEAAVNTEAFF,TGTGCCAGCAGCGAGGCCGCGGTGAACACTGAAGCTTTCTTT
TRBJ2-2,.,.,TRBV28,CASSLGRRNTGELFF,TGTGCCAGCAGTTTGGGGCGTCGGAACACCGGGGAGCTGTTTTTT
TRBJ2-5,.,.,TRBV5-1,CASSLFNPDGETQYF,TGCGCCAGCAGCTTATTTAATCCGGACGGGGAGACCCAGTACTTC
TRBJ1-1,.,.,TRBV10-1,CASSERDGTEAFF,TGCGCCAGCAGTGAGCGCGATGGCACTGAAGCTTTCTTT
TRBJ1-2,.,.,TRBV6-5,CASSSAGLTYGYTF,TGTGCCAGCAGTTCGGCAGGGCTTACGTATGGCTACACCTTC
TRBJ1-5,.,.,TRBV19,CASSTGTSGGQPQHF,TGTGCCAGTAGTACCGGGACCTCTGGGGGTCAGCCCCAGCATTTT
TRBJ2-2,TRBD2,.,TRBV11-3,CASSHGGTNAGELFF,TGTGCCAGCAGCCACGGGGGGACCAACGCCGGGGAGCTGTTTTTT
TRBJ1-1,.,once,TRBV7-6,CASSAGGVTEAFF,TGTGCCAGCAGCGCCGGGGGGGTTACTGAAGCTTTCTTT
TRBJ1-4,.,.,TRBV4-2,CASSQDRRTGEKLFF,TGTGCCAGCAGCCAAGATAGGAGGACGGGTGAAAAACTGTTTTTT
TRBJ1-1,.,.,TRBV6-5,CASSFTGTRTEAFF,TGTGCCAGCAGTTTCACAGGGACGCGCACTGAAGCTTTCTTT
TRBJ1-2,.,.,TRBV6-6,CASRAGSPGRGYTF,TGTGCCAGCAGGGCAGGGAGCCCCGGACGAGGCTACACCTTC
TRBJ2-3,TRBD2,.,TRBV7-6,CASSLSGGAFADTQYF,TGTGCCAGCAGCTTATCCGGGGGGGCTTTCGCAGATACGCAGTATTTT
TRBJ2-3,TRBD2,few,TRBV6-5,CASSYWGGRGDTQYF,TGTGCCAGCAGTTACTGGGGGGGACGGGGAGATACGCAGTATTTT
TRBJ2-2,TRBD1,.,TRBV2,CASRAQGAKTGELFF,TGTGCCAGCAGGGCTCAGGGGGCAAAAACCGGGGAGCTGTTTTTT
TRBJ2-2,TRBD1,once,TRBV10-1,CASSGGEGARGELFF,TGCGCCAGCAGTGGGGGAGAGGGGGCGCGCGGGGAGCTGTTTTTT
TRBJ2-1,.,once,TRBV2,CASTYVTEQFF,TGTGCCAGCACTTACGTTACTGAGCAGTTCTTC
TRBJ2-2,.,.,TRBV7-2,CASSSYGAGELFF,TGTGCCAGCAGCTCGTACGGGGCAGGGGAGCTGTTTTTT
TRBJ2-6,.,.,TRBV7-6,CASSLLGLGAGANVLTF,TGTGCCAGCAGCTTATTGGGTCTGGGCGCTGGGGCCAACGTCCTGACTTTC
TRBJ1-1,.,.,TRBV18,CASSPRQVMNTEAFF,TGTGCCAGCTCACCCAGACAGGTCATGAACACTGAAGCTTTCTTT
TRBJ1-2,.,.,TRBV5-4,CASSLNMEGYTF,TGTGCCAGCAGCTTGAACATGGAGGGCTACACCTTC
TRBJ1-6,.,.,TRBV7-9,CASSLVGNSPLHF,TGTGCCAGCAGCTTGGTTGGGAATTCACCCCTCCACTTT
TRBJ2-5,.,.,TRBV5-4,CASSRDQETQYF,TGTGCCAGCAGCCGGGACCAAGAGACCCAGTACTTC
TRBJ1-1,TRBD1,.,TRBV4-3,CASSQQDRVGTEAFF,TGCGCCAGCAGCCAACAGGACAGGGTGGGCACTGAAGCTTTCTTT
TRBJ1-2,TRBD1,few,TRBV5-4,CASSLDLGQGGVDGYTF,TGTGCCAGCAGCTTGGACCTAGGACAGGGGGGCGTCGATGGCTACACCTTC
TRBJ2-5,.,.,TRBV9,CASSVRGQETQYF,TGTGCCAGCAGCGTACGAGGGCAAGAGACCCAGTACTTC
TRBJ2-1,.,.,TRBV11-2,CASSPRQDVNNEQFF,TGTGCCAGCAGCCCCCGACAGGATGTCAACAATGAGCAGTTCTTC
TRBJ1-5,TRBD1,.,TRBV10-3,CAISKTGINNQPQHF,TGTGCCATCAGTAAGACAGGGATAAACAATCAGCCCCAGCATTTT
TRBJ1-1,.,.,TRBV23-1,CASSQPRATSMFEAFF,TGCGCCAGCAGTCAACCCCGGGCCACCTCAATGTTTGAAGCTTTCTTT
TRBJ2-6,.,.,TRBV6-1,CASSRSSGANVLTF,TGTGCCAGCAGTAGATCCTCTGGGGCCAACGTCCTGACTTTC
TRBJ2-2,.,.,TRBV9,CASTSRGQTTGELFF,TGTGCCAGCACCTCCAGGGGCCAGACCACCGGGGAGCTGTTTTTT
TRBJ1-1,.,.,TRBV6-6,CASSYSSLGDTEAFF,TGTGCCAGCAGTTACTCGTCCCTAGGGGACACTGAAGCTTTCTTT
TRBJ1-6,.,.,TRBV6-6,CAISGGGLGSPLHF,TGTGCCATCAGTGGCGGGGGGTTGGGCTCACCCCTCCACTTT
TRBJ2-5,TRBD1,.,TRBV5-4,CASSVTGVQETQYF,TGTGCCAGCAGCGTGACAGGGGTGCAAGAGACCCAGTACTTC
TRBJ1-6,.,.,TRBV27,CASSGTGWYNSPLHF,TGTGCCAGCAGTGGGACTGGTTGGTATAATTCACCCCTCCACTTT
TRBJ1-6,.,.,TRBV5-1,CASSLGQPSYNSPLHF,TGCGCCAGCAGCTTGGGACAGCCCTCCTATAATTCACCCCTCCACTTT
TRBJ1-3,.,.,TRBV4-3,CASSQDGGSGNTIYF,TGCGCCAGCAGCCAAGATGGCGGCTCTGGAAACACCATATATTTT
TRBJ2-5,.,few,TRBV4-3,CASSQDWGGGETQYF,TGCGCCAGCAGCCAAGATTGGGGAGGTGGCGAGACCCAGTACTTC
TRBJ1-1,TRBD1,.,TRBV11-2,CASSFDRVGLNTEAFF,TGTGCCAGCAGCTTTGACAGGGTAGGGTTGAACACTGAAGCTTTCTTT
TRBJ1-2,TRBD1,.,TRBV6-6,CASSGTAVYGYTF,TGTGCCAGCAGCGGGACAGCAGTATATGGCTACACCTTC
TRBJ2-1,TRBD1,.,TRBV7-2,CASNSAGGYNEQFF,TGTGCCAGCAACTCGGCAGGGGGTTACAATGAGCAGTTCTTC
TRBJ2-7,.,.,TRBV6-5,CASQGNYEQYF,TGTGCCAGTCAGGGGAACTACGAGCAGTACTTC
TRBJ2-1,.,.,TRBV6-6,CASTPGQAAGEQFF,TGTGCCAGCACCCCTGGGCAGGCCGCGGGGGAGCAGTTCTTC
TRBJ1-2,.,.,TRBV6-5,CASSYSSGVNYGYTF,TGTGCCAGCAGTTACTCGAGCGGAGTTAACTATGGCTACACCTTC
TRBJ1-6,.,.,TRBV4-3,CASSQVPHRVGSPLHF,TGCGCCAGCAGCCAAGTCCCTCACAGGGTGGGTTCACCCCTCCACTTT
TRBJ1-1,.,.,TRBV4-3,CASSATRMTGGGTEAFF,TGCGCCAGCAGCGCGACCCGGATGACAGGAGGAGGTACTGAAGCTTTCTTT
TRBJ2-7,.,.,TRBV12-5,CASGLREQYF,TGTGCTAGTGGTTTAAGGGAGCAGTACTTC
TRBJ1-6,.,.,TRBV7-2,CASSLAPQGLNSPLHF,TGTGCCAGCAGCCTGGCCCCACAGGGCCTGAATTCACCCCTCCACTTT
TRBJ2-3,.,.,TRBV11-2,CASSPPTVRVTQYF,TGTGCCAGCAGCCCACCGACCGTTCGGGTTACGCAGTATTTT
TRBJ1-2,.,.,TRBV12-5,CASGSSGLANYGYTF,TGTGCTAGTGGTTCTTCAGGATTAGCTAACTATGGCTACACCTTC
TRBJ2-7,.,.,TRBV7-9,CASSLTTSTSEQYF,TGTGCCAGCAGCTTAACTACTTCCACCTCCGAGCAGTACTTC